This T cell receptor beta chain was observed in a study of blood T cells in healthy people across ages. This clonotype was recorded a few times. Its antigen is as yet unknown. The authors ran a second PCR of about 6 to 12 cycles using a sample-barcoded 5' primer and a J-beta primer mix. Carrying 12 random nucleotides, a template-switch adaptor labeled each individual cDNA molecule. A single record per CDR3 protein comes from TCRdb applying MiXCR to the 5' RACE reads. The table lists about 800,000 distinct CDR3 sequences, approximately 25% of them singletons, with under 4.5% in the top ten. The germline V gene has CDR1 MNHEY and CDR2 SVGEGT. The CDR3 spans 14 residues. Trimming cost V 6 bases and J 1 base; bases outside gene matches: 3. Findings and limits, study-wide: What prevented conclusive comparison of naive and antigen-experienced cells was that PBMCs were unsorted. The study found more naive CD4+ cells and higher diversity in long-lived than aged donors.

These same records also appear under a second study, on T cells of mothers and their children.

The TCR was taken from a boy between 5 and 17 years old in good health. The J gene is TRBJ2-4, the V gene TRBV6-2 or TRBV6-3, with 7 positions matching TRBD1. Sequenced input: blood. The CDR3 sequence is CASSPDRAKNIQYF. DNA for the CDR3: TGTGCCAGCAGCCCGGACAGGGCCAAAAACATTCAGTACTTC.